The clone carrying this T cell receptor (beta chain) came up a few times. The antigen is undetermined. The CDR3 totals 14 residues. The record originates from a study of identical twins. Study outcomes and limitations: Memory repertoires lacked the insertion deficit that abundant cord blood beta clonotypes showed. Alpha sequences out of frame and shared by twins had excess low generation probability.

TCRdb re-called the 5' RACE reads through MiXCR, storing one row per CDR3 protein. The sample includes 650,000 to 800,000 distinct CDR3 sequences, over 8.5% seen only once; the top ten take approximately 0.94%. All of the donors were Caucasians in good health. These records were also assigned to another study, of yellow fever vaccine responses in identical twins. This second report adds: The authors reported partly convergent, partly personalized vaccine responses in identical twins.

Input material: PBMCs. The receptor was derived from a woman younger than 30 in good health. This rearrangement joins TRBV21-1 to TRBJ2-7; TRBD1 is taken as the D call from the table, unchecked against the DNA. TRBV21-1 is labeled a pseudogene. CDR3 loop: CASSTKQGSYEQYF. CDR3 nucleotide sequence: TGTGCCAGCAGCACCAAACAGGGATCCTACGAGCAGTACTTC.